The clone carrying this T cell receptor beta chain was seen ten or more times. The antigen is undetermined. TCRdb ran MiXCR on the 5' RACE reads and lists one entry per CDR3 protein. The sample contains some 760,000 distinct CDR3 sequences, around a sixth of which appear only once. The CDR3 length is 15 residues. V was shortened by 8 bases and J by 4 bases, with 18 bases between the two germline ends. Germline-derived CDR1 and CDR2 are SEHNR and FQNEAQ (reference sequence). The sample belongs to a study of identical twins. Study-wide findings and caveats: Cord blood beta clonotypes present at high abundance carried fewer insertions; no such pattern appeared in memory repertoires. Sequences that were out-of-frame, alpha and twin-shared displayed an excess of low generation probability.

This sample was also put to use in a study of T cells expressing NK-cell markers. That report adds: Also leading the CD3+CD56-NKG2C+ fraction in a handful of donors were these clonotypes.

The sequenced sample consisted of PBMCs. This chain links TRBV7-9 with TRBJ1-3; D is unresolved. The receptor's source is a woman under 30 in good health. The chain's CDR3 is CASGSRGKIGNTIYF. For the CDR3, the DNA is TGTGCCAGCGGTTCGAGAGGGAAGATAGGAAACACCATATATTTT.